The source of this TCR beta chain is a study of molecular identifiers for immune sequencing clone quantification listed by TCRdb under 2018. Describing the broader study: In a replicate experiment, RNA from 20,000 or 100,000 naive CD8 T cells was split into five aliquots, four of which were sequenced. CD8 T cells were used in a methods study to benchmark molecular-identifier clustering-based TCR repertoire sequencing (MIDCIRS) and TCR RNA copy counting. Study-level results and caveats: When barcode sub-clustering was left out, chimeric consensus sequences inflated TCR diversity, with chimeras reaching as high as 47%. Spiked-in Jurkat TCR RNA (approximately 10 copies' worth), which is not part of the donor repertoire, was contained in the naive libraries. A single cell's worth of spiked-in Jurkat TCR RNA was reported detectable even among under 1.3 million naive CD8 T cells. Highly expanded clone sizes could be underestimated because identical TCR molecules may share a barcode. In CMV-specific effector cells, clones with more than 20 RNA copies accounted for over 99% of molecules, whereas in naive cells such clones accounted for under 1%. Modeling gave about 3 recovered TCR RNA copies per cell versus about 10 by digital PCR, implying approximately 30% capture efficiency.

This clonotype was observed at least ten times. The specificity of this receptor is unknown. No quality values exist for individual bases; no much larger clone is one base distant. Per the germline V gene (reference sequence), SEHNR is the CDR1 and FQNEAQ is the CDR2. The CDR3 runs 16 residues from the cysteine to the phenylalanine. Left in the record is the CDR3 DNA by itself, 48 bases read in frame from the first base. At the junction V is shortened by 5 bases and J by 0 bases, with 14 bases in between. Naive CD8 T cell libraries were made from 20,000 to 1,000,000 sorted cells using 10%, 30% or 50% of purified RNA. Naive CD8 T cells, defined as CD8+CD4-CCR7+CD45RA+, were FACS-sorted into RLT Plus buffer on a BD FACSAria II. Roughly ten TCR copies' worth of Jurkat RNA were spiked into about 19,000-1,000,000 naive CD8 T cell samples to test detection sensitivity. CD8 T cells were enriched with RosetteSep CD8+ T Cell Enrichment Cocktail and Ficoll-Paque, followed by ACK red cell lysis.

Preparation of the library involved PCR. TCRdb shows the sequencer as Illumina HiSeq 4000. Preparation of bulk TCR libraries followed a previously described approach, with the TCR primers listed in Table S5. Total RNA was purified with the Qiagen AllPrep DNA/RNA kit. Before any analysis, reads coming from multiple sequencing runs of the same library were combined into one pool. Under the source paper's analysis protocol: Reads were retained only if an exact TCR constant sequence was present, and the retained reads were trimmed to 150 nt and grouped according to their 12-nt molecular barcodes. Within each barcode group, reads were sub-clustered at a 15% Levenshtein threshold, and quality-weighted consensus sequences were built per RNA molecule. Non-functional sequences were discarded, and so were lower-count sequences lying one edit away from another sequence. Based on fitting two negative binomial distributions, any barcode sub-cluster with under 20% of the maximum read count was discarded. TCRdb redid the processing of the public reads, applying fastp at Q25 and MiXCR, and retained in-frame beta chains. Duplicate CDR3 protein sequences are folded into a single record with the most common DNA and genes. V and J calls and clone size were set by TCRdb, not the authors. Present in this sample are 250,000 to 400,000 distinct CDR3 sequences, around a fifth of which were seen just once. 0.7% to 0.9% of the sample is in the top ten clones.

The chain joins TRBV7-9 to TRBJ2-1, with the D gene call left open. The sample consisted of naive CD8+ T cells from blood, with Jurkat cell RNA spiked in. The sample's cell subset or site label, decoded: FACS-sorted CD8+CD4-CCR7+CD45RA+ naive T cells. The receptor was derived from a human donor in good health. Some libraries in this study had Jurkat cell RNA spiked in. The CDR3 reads CASSQNVMSSYNEQFF. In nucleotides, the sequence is TGTGCCAGCAGCCAAAACGTCATGAGCTCCTACAATGAGCAGTTCTTC. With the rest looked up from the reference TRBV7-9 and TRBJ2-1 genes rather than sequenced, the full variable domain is DTGVSQNPRHKITKRGQNVTFRCDPISEHNRLYWYRQTLGQGPEFLTYFQNEAQLEKSRLLSDRFSAERPKGSFSTLEIQRTEQGDSAMYLCASSQNVMSSYNEQFFGPGTRLTVL.